These T cell receptor beta chains were read from a single sample in a study of CD4 T cells in relation to SARS-CoV-2 and coronaviruses. Assay: immunoSEQ multiplex PCR; the TCRdb copy retains only in-frame clones and omits some. The sample holds under 90,000 clones, 93% seen once. Material: naive CD4+ T cells from PBMCs. The receptors come from a human donor in good health. Each CDR3 is given with its conserved first and last residue. Each record gives: V gene, D gene, clone size, J gene, CDR3 protein, CDR3 DNA. A D gene is named only where the DNA matches it firmly. Some rows mark clone size as missing; the rest say once, few, many or name a class of expanded clone.

TRBV9	TRBD2	NA	TRBJ2-7	CASSVGEGFPYEQYF	TGTGCCAGCAGCGTAGGGGAGGGATTCCCCTACGAGCAGTACTTC
TRBV7-9	NA	NA	TRBJ2-5	CASSSRYGGRRYVGETQYF	TGTGCCAGCAGCTCCCGGTACGGGGGGCGTCGGTATGTCGGAGAGACCCAGTACTTC
TRBV28	TRBD2	NA	TRBJ2-5	CASSPGRVETQYF	TGTGCCAGCAGCCCCGGGAGGGTAGAGACCCAGTACTTC
TRBV30	NA	NA	TRBJ1-1	CAFGTFGDTEAFF	TGTGCCTTTGGGACCTTCGGGGACACTGAAGCTTTCTTT
TRBV7-9	TRBD2	NA	TRBJ2-1	CASSLVSGGADEQFF	TGTGCCAGCAGCTTAGTCTCCGGGGGGGCAGATGAGCAGTTCTTC
TRBV6-6	NA	NA	TRBJ2-7	CASISHRDGGYEQYF	TGTGCCAGCATTTCACACCGGGACGGAGGCTACGAGCAGTACTTC
TRBV9	TRBD1	NA	TRBJ1-1	CASSVDTGGSEAFF	TGTGCCAGCAGCGTAGATACAGGGGGTTCTGAAGCTTTCTTT
TRBV11-2	NA	NA	TRBJ2-3	CASSLAYSEDTQYF	TGTGCCAGCAGCTTAGCGTACTCCGAAGATACGCAGTATTTT
TRBV5-1	TRBD2	NA	TRBJ2-5	CASSSSGREQETQYF	TGCGCCAGCAGCTCAAGCGGGAGAGAGCAAGAGACCCAGTACTTC
TRBV23-1	NA	NA	TRBJ2-5	CASSLIGTVRGTETQYF	TGCGCCAGCAGTCTAATCGGAACGGTCCGGGGAACAGAGACCCAGTACTTC
TRBV7-9	NA	NA	TRBJ2-1	CASSLFGGGEQFF	TGTGCCAGCAGCTTATTTGGGGGCGGTGAGCAGTTCTTC
TRBV7-2	TRBD2	NA	TRBJ2-3	CASSPSGPDTDTQYF	TGTGCCAGCAGCCCTAGCGGACCCGACACAGATACGCAGTATTTT
TRBV10-3	TRBD1	NA	TRBJ1-2	CAISGLTGDFGYTF	TGTGCCATCAGTGGATTGACAGGGGATTTTGGCTACACCTTC
TRBV19	NA	NA	TRBJ1-2	CASSRRPAPGYTF	TGTGCCAGTAGCCGTCGGCCAGCCCCTGGCTACACCTTC
TRBV5-4	NA	once	TRBJ2-7	CASSSGTTDSYEQYF	TGTGCCAGCAGCTCCGGTACCACCGACTCCTACGAGCAGTACTTC
TRBV2	NA	NA	TRBJ1-2	CASSADDYGYTF	TGTGCCAGCAGTGCAGATGACTATGGCTACACCTTC
TRBV7-9	NA	NA	TRBJ2-5	CASSWGGQETQYF	TGTGCCAGCAGCTGGGGAGGTCAAGAGACCCAGTACTTC
TRBV18	NA	NA	TRBJ1-1	CASSPPIGRPTEAFF	TGTGCCAGCTCACCACCGATCGGGCGCCCCACTGAAGCTTTCTTT
TRBV7-8	NA	NA	TRBJ1-4	CASSLWGAQTNEKLFF	TGTGCCAGCAGCTTGTGGGGGGCGCAGACTAATGAAAAACTGTTTTTT
TRBV4-3	NA	NA	TRBJ2-3	CASSREGAGGGDTQYF	TGCGCCAGCAGCCGAGAGGGGGCAGGGGGAGGAGATACGCAGTATTTT
TRBV5-1	NA	NA	TRBJ2-2	CASSSPTSTNTGELFF	TGCGCCAGCAGCTCCCCTACTAGCACGAACACCGGGGAGCTGTTTTTT
TRBV24-1	NA	NA	TRBJ2-7	CATSDFKTSYEQYF	TGTGCCACCAGTGATTTCAAGACCTCCTACGAGCAGTACTTC
TRBV3-1/TRBV3-2	TRBD1	NA	TRBJ2-1	CASSHTSGTGGPNEQFF	TGTGCCAGCAGCCATACTTCCGGGACAGGGGGTCCTAATGAGCAGTTCTTC
TRBV28	TRBD1	NA	TRBJ1-2	CASSNLGTGESYGYTF	TGTGCCAGCAGTAATTTAGGGACAGGGGAGAGCTATGGCTACACCTTC
TRBV30	NA	NA	TRBJ2-2	CAWSNGWGNTGELFF	TGTGCCTGGAGTAACGGATGGGGGAACACCGGGGAGCTGTTTTTT
TRBV6-6	NA	NA	TRBJ2-5	CASSYRAGLQETQYF	TGTGCCAGCAGTTATAGGGCCGGATTACAAGAGACCCAGTACTTC
TRBV9	NA	NA	TRBJ1-2	CASSVQGNYGYTF	TGTGCCAGCAGCGTACAAGGGAACTATGGCTACACCTTC
TRBV19	NA	NA	TRBJ1-2	CASSFPAGTSKWYGYTF	TGTGCCAGTAGTTTCCCGGCCGGGACGTCGAAGTGGTATGGCTACACCTTC
TRBV30	TRBD1	NA	TRBJ2-7	CAWSGGQGVSYEQYF	TGTGCCTGGAGTGGGGGACAGGGGGTTTCCTACGAGCAGTACTTC
TRBV5-1	TRBD2	NA	TRBJ2-3	CASRLSGMATRQYF	TGCGCCAGCAGGTTAAGCGGGATGGCTACGAGGCAGTATTTT
TRBV30	NA	NA	TRBJ1-1	CAWSGRVRTEAFF	TGTGCCTGGAGTGGGAGGGTAAGGACTGAAGCTTTCTTT
TRBV27	NA	NA	TRBJ1-6	CASSSPAGTTHDSPLHF	TGTGCCAGCAGTTCTCCCGCCGGGACAACACACGATTCACCCCTCCACTTT
TRBV11-3	NA	NA	TRBJ2-1	CASSPTGRWNNEQFF	TGTGCCAGCAGCCCTACAGGGAGGTGGAACAATGAGCAGTTCTTC
TRBV28	TRBD2	NA	TRBJ2-7	CASNSLAGTYEQYF	TGTGCCAGCAATTCTCTAGCGGGAACCTACGAGCAGTACTTC
TRBV7-3	NA	NA	TRBJ2-2	CASSSTARSVGTGELFF	TGTGCCAGCAGCTCGACCGCAAGGTCTGTGGGCACCGGGGAGCTGTTTTTT
TRBV5-1	NA	NA	TRBJ2-7	CASSLAGAAGAEQYF	TGCGCCAGCAGCTTGGCCGGGGCAGCCGGCGCCGAGCAGTACTTC
TRBV6-1	TRBD2	once	TRBJ2-1	CASSQALADSYNEQFF	TGTGCCAGCAGTCAAGCGCTAGCGGACTCCTACAATGAGCAGTTCTTC